These T cell receptor beta chains were read from a single sample in a study of regulatory T cells in long-lasting Graves disease. TCRdb processed the multiplex PCR reads anew with MiXCR; each CDR3 protein has one entry. The table includes some 330,000 distinct CDR3 sequences, approximately 12% detected once. These data were also reused for a study on T cells in Graves' hyperthyroidism and ophthalmopathy.

Specimen: peripheral blood mononuclear cells (PBMCs), collected at new diagnosis, from a patient treated with antithyroid drugs. These receptors all come from a woman aged 18-29 years with Graves disease. Both conserved end residues are part of each CDR3. A D gene is named only where the DNA matches it firmly. Where a row states a size, it is once, few, many or the class of an expanded clone; other rows omit it.

d_call: -
v_call: TRBV6-1
clone_size: -
j_call: TRBJ1-1
cdr3_aa: CASSESASEAFF
cdr3_nt: TGTGCCAGCAGTGAAAGCGCGTCTGAAGCTTTCTTT

d_call: -
v_call: TRBV15
clone_size: many
j_call: TRBJ2-3
cdr3_aa: CATSRDFGTDTQYF
cdr3_nt: TGTGCCACCAGCAGGGACTTTGGCACAGATACGCAGTATTTT

d_call: -
v_call: TRBV7-2
clone_size: many
j_call: TRBJ2-3
cdr3_aa: CASRATGGADTQYF
cdr3_nt: TGTGCCAGCAGGGCTACTGGGGGGGCGGATACGCAGTATTTT

d_call: -
v_call: TRBV18
clone_size: -
j_call: TRBJ2-2
cdr3_aa: CASSQSPTPNTGELFF
cdr3_nt: TGTGCCAGCTCACAGTCACCGACACCGAACACCGGGGAGCTGTTTTTT

d_call: -
v_call: TRBV19
clone_size: few
j_call: TRBJ1-1
cdr3_aa: CATMLNTEAFF
cdr3_nt: TGTGCCACCATGTTGAACACTGAAGCTTTCTTT

d_call: TRBD2
v_call: TRBV7-3
clone_size: many
j_call: TRBJ2-1
cdr3_aa: CASSFGLANNEQFF
cdr3_nt: TGTGCCAGCAGCTTCGGACTAGCGAACAATGAGCAGTTCTTC

d_call: -
v_call: TRBV20-1
clone_size: many
j_call: TRBJ1-2
cdr3_aa: CSARGGFMSYGYTF
cdr3_nt: TGCAGTGCTAGAGGGGGATTTATGAGCTATGGCTACACCTTC

d_call: TRBD2
v_call: TRBV12-3/TRBV12-4
clone_size: many
j_call: TRBJ2-3
cdr3_aa: CASRKHGLAGEEVQADTQYF
cdr3_nt: TGTGCCAGCAGGAAACACGGACTAGCGGGAGAGGAGGTTCAAGCAGATACGCAGTATTTT

d_call: TRBD1
v_call: TRBV24-1
clone_size: many
j_call: TRBJ1-1
cdr3_aa: CATSELTGFEAFF
cdr3_nt: TGTGCCACCAGTGAACTGACAGGGTTTGAAGCTTTCTTT

d_call: -
v_call: TRBV12-3/TRBV12-4
clone_size: few
j_call: TRBJ1-2
cdr3_aa: CASSLGRFNYGYTF
cdr3_nt: TGTGCCAGCAGTTTGGGGCGGTTTAACTATGGCTACACCTTC

d_call: TRBD1
v_call: TRBV7-3
clone_size: few
j_call: TRBJ2-1
cdr3_aa: CASSITGVGEQFF
cdr3_nt: TGTGCCAGCAGTATCACAGGGGTTGGTGAGCAGTTCTTC

d_call: -
v_call: TRBV20-1
clone_size: many
j_call: TRBJ2-7
cdr3_aa: CSASLPTSSYEQYF
cdr3_nt: TGCAGTGCTAGTCTCCCTACGAGCTCCTACGAGCAGTACTTC

d_call: -
v_call: TRBV14
clone_size: few
j_call: TRBJ1-2
cdr3_aa: CASSRTRLNDGYTF
cdr3_nt: TGTGCCAGCAGCCGGACAAGACTTAATGATGGCTACACCTTC

d_call: -
v_call: TRBV27
clone_size: many
j_call: TRBJ1-5
cdr3_aa: CASSLSYLQAGGQPQHF
cdr3_nt: TGTGCCAGCAGTTTATCATATCTCCAAGCGGGGGGTCAGCCCCAGCATTTT

d_call: TRBD1
v_call: TRBV6-2/TRBV6-3
clone_size: -
j_call: TRBJ1-5
cdr3_aa: CASSSIYRGQPQHF
cdr3_nt: TGTGCCAGCAGTTCCATATACAGGGGGCAGCCCCAGCATTTT

d_call: -
v_call: TRBV9
clone_size: few
j_call: TRBJ1-1
cdr3_aa: CASSVGGSEAFF
cdr3_nt: TGTGCCAGCAGCGTAGGGGGGTCAGAAGCTTTCTTT

d_call: TRBD2
v_call: TRBV5-5
clone_size: many
j_call: TRBJ2-3
cdr3_aa: CASSLIGTSGVDAQYF
cdr3_nt: TGTGCCAGCAGCTTGATAGGGACTAGCGGGGTGGATGCGCAGTATTTT

d_call: -
v_call: TRBV12-3/TRBV12-4
clone_size: many
j_call: TRBJ1-1
cdr3_aa: CASSPRGGTEAFF
cdr3_nt: TGTGCCAGCAGTCCCCGAGGGGGCACTGAAGCTTTCTTT

d_call: -
v_call: TRBV18
clone_size: many
j_call: TRBJ1-1
cdr3_aa: CASRAAWTAMNTEAFF
cdr3_nt: TGTGCCAGCCGCGCAGCCTGGACAGCTATGAACACTGAAGCTTTCTTT

d_call: -
v_call: TRBV12-3/TRBV12-4
clone_size: many
j_call: TRBJ2-3
cdr3_aa: CASSLVAETTDTQYF
cdr3_nt: TGTGCCAGCAGTTTGGTGGCGGAGACCACAGATACGCAGTATTTT

d_call: -
v_call: TRBV9
clone_size: few
j_call: TRBJ2-2
cdr3_aa: CASSVASGGTGELFF
cdr3_nt: TGTGCCAGCAGCGTAGCCTCCGGGGGAACCGGGGAGCTGTTTTTT

d_call: TRBD1
v_call: TRBV28
clone_size: few
j_call: TRBJ2-7
cdr3_aa: CASGLDRGKYEQYF
cdr3_nt: TGTGCCAGCGGGCTTGACAGGGGGAAATACGAGCAGTACTTC

d_call: -
v_call: TRBV27
clone_size: many
j_call: TRBJ1-5
cdr3_aa: CASSLSFVLNQPQHF
cdr3_nt: TGTGCCAGCAGTTTATCTTTTGTCCTCAATCAGCCCCAGCATTTT

d_call: TRBD2
v_call: TRBV7-2
clone_size: few
j_call: TRBJ2-3
cdr3_aa: CASSLGSGFTDTQYF
cdr3_nt: TGTGCCAGCAGCTTAGGTAGCGGGTTCACAGATACGCAGTATTTT

d_call: -
v_call: TRBV7-2
clone_size: many
j_call: TRBJ2-1
cdr3_aa: CASSYPNEGEQFF
cdr3_nt: TGTGCCAGCAGTTACCCGAACGAGGGTGAGCAGTTCTTC

d_call: -
v_call: TRBV18
clone_size: many
j_call: TRBJ2-2
cdr3_aa: CASSPRQGELFF
cdr3_nt: TGTGCCAGCTCACCACGTCAAGGGGAGCTGTTTTTT

d_call: -
v_call: TRBV5-1
clone_size: few
j_call: TRBJ1-2
cdr3_aa: CASSLVAGNFYGYTF
cdr3_nt: TGCGCCAGCAGCTTGGTCGCAGGCAACTTCTATGGCTACACCTTC

d_call: -
v_call: TRBV7-3
clone_size: many
j_call: TRBJ1-1
cdr3_aa: CASSLSLYSEAFF
cdr3_nt: TGTGCCAGCAGCTTAAGCCTATACTCTGAAGCTTTCTTT

d_call: TRBD2
v_call: TRBV5-1
clone_size: -
j_call: TRBJ2-7
cdr3_aa: CASSLYASGAYEQYF
cdr3_nt: TGCGCCAGCAGCTTGTATGCTAGCGGAGCTTACGAGCAGTACTTC

d_call: TRBD2
v_call: TRBV20-1
clone_size: many
j_call: TRBJ2-1
cdr3_aa: CSATMTSGSYNEQFF
cdr3_nt: TGCAGTGCCACCATGACTAGCGGCTCCTACAATGAGCAGTTCTTC

d_call: -
v_call: TRBV11-2
clone_size: many
j_call: TRBJ1-1
cdr3_aa: CASSSPRDTEAFF
cdr3_nt: TGTGCCAGCAGCTCCCCCCGCGACACTGAAGCTTTCTTT

d_call: TRBD1
v_call: TRBV4-2
clone_size: many
j_call: TRBJ2-7
cdr3_aa: CASSHATGGLYEQYF
cdr3_nt: TGTGCCAGCAGCCACGCGACAGGGGGTCTCTACGAGCAGTACTTC

d_call: -
v_call: TRBV27
clone_size: many
j_call: TRBJ2-1
cdr3_aa: CASSHLWGFYGNEQFF
cdr3_nt: TGTGCCAGCAGCCATCTATGGGGTTTTTACGGTAATGAGCAGTTCTTC

d_call: TRBD1
v_call: TRBV11-2
clone_size: many
j_call: TRBJ1-1
cdr3_aa: CASSLGYRGPTEAFF
cdr3_nt: TGTGCCAGCAGCTTAGGATACAGGGGGCCCACTGAAGCTTTCTTT

d_call: -
v_call: TRBV12-3/TRBV12-4
clone_size: many
j_call: TRBJ1-2
cdr3_aa: CASSSATSYGYTF
cdr3_nt: TGTGCCAGCAGTTCTGCGACATCCTATGGCTACACCTTC

d_call: -
v_call: TRBV9
clone_size: few
j_call: TRBJ2-2
cdr3_aa: CASSVAVPGELFF
cdr3_nt: TGTGCCAGCAGCGTAGCAGTGCCCGGGGAGCTGTTTTTT

d_call: -
v_call: TRBV6-1
clone_size: many
j_call: TRBJ2-1
cdr3_aa: CASRISTWPDEQFF
cdr3_nt: TGTGCCAGCAGGATATCGACCTGGCCGGATGAGCAGTTCTTC